This T cell receptor (beta chain) was retrieved from a study of blood T cell repertoires in COVID-19. Study context: Sample material is recorded as cDNA or gDNA derived from T cells, B-cell-depleted T cells, or PBMCs.

Per the original data handling: It was from reference gene primer amplification that nucleated cell counts were estimated. TCRdb keeps only in-frame clones here, not all; method: immunoSEQ multiplex PCR. V and J calls and clone size are given by that table; D and trimming were obtained from the DNA. Of under 200,000 clones listed, approximately 91% were seen once; the top ten hold about 0.77%. Enrolled through a virtual design, the participants were between about 18 and 89 years of age and came from 24 US areas. Sequencing input: PBMCs or T cells enriched from blood (not recorded which). The TCR originated in a woman between 18 and 29 years old who had recovered from COVID-19.

The CDR3 spells CASSREWHFGYGQGQPQHF. CDR3 nucleotides: TGTGCCAGCAGCCGAGAGTGGCACTTCGGGTACGGTCAGGGACAGCCCCAGCATTTT. This chain links TRBV14 with TRBJ1-5; maybe TRBD1 (5 bases). CDR1 SGHDN and CDR2 FVKESK come from the germline V gene. The CDR3 spans 19 residues. Trimming stripped 4 bases from V and 7 bases from J, with 29 bases between.